This TCR beta chain was recovered during a study of cytomegalovirus exposure and HLA in healthy donors. The study's findings and limits: There were some 150 TCR beta chains listed as cytomegalovirus-associated. In a later analysis, first-cohort TCR clusters were found to tend to co-occur in the 120 validation repertoires. TCR sequences were mostly rare, though some public TCRs occurred in many donors.

TCRdb keeps only in-frame clones here, not all; method: immunoSEQ multiplex PCR. This sample carries roughly 140,000 clones, approximately 89% of them seen once, and the ten largest clones take 0.6% to 0.8%. J gave up 8 bases and V 3 bases, and 4 bases lay outside the gene matches. This CDR3 is built from 15 residues. Per the germline V gene, CDR1 is SGHTA and CDR2 is FQGNSA. Details on this clone: The antigen is not known.

Sequenced sample: PBMCs. The TCR sequence derives from a man aged 18 to 29 in good health and CMV-seronegative. The chain employs TRBV7-2 and TRBJ1-6; TRBD1 matches 10 bases. In nucleotides, the CDR3 is TGTGCCAGCAGCTTTCGGACAGGGGGAGATTCACCCCTCCACTTT. Translated, it gives CASSFRTGGDSPLHF.